These 18 T cell receptor beta chains came from one sample sequenced in a study of blood T cell repertoires in COVID-19. Some clones are missing from TCRdb's copy, which holds only in-frame ones; the method was immunoSEQ multiplex PCR. The table includes a few hundred thousand clones, roughly 87% detected once. The specimen was peripheral blood. These receptors all come from a man between 35 and 55 years old with active or convalescent COVID-19.

In this sample, this clone turned up a few times. The V and J genes are TRBV30 and TRBJ1-2; D is perhaps TRBD1 (6 bases). Trimming left V 7 bases short and J 5 bases short, with 14 bases between. CDR3 length: 12 residues. CDR1 and CDR2 from the germline V gene are GTSNPN and SVGIG (reference sequence). In DNA form, the CDR3 reads TGTGCCTCAACGGGGGGCTCTTATGGCTACACCTTC. This codes for CASTGGSYGYTF.

This clone was seen a single time. This chain joins TRBV12-5 and TRBJ2-3, with a possible D match to TRBD1 (5 bases). From germline, CDR1 is LGHNT and CDR2 FRNRAP. The germline V and J ends were trimmed by 6 bases and 5 bases, with 15 bases remaining between them. The CDR3 extends over 14 amino acids. Here the CDR3 reads CASGNGRRGDTQYF. CDR3 coding DNA: TGTGCTAGTGGCAATGGACGTAGGGGAGATACGCAGTATTTT.

A word on this clone: Other DNA sequences in the sample encode the same CDR3. This chain uses TRBV7-3 with TRBJ2-5, with a tentative D call TRBD2 (6 bases). V was cut by 5 bases and J by 1 base, with 11 bases left in between. The CDR3 has 14 amino acids. Germline V gene sequence: CDR1 SGHTA, CDR2 FQGTGA. The CDR3 nucleotides read TGTGCCAGCAGCCCGACGGGACTCCAAGAGACCCAGTACTTC. This translates into CASSPTGLQETQYF. Filled out from reference TRBV7-3 and TRBJ2-5, the complete variable domain reads GAGVSQTPSNKVTEKGKYVELRCDPISGHTALYWYRQSLGQGPEFLIYFQGTGAADDSGLPNDRFFAVRPEGSVSTLKIQRTERGDSAVYLCASSPTGLQETQYFGPGTRLLVL.

The sample holds a few counts of this clone. J is TRBJ1-1 and V is TRBV30, with a tentative D call TRBD1 (5 bases). Germline V CDR1 and CDR2: GTSNPN, SVGIG (reference sequence). V was pared by 2 bases and J by 10 bases, with 23 bases between. The CDR3 runs 15 residues. The CDR3 region is CAWSQLRRGGRGAFF. The CDR3 nucleotides read TGTGCCTGGAGTCAACTTCGAAGGGGAGGTCGGGGAGCTTTCTTT.

This clone was seen a handful of times. The chain is built from TRBV9 and TRBJ2-1, with D possibly being TRBD1 (6 bases). Trimming took 0 bases from V and 2 from J, leaving 12 bases between them. This CDR3 spans 16 amino acids. Germline CDR1 reads SGDLS; CDR2 reads YYNGEE. This CDR3 reads CASSVESRGTYNEQFF. CDR3 nucleotide sequence: TGTGCCAGCAGCGTAGAATCCAGGGGAACCTACAATGAGCAGTTCTTC.

This clone showed up just once. This chain uses TRBV6-5 with TRBJ1-1, with D perhaps matching TRBD1 (5 bases). CDR1 MNHEY and CDR2 SVGAGI come from the germline V gene. There are 14 residues in the CDR3. V dropped 7 bases and J dropped 14 bases, with 26 bases sitting between them. DNA for the CDR3: TGTGCCAGCACCCCCACTATCACGGTCGAGAAGGGGTTCTTT. Protein: CASTPTITVEKGFF.

The CDR3 region is CASSVTGSGDSNQPQHF. CDR3 coding DNA: TGCGCCAGCAGCGTAACAGGTAGCGGGGATAGCAATCAGCCCCAGCATTTT. The chain recombines TRBV5-1 with TRBJ1-5, with a weak D call TRBD1 (5 bases). Germline V gene data show CDR1 as SGHRS and CDR2 as YFSETQ. This CDR3 has 17 residues. V gave up 4 bases and J gave up 0 bases, with 17 bases separating them.

This sequence joins TRBV19 and TRBJ1-2, with a possible D match to TRBD1 (5 bases). From germline, CDR1 is LNHDA and CDR2 SQIVND (reference sequence). The length of the CDR3 is 15 residues. Trimming left V 6 bases short and J 5 bases short, with 19 bases between. DNA for the CDR3: TGTGCCAGTAGCAACATGTCCTTAGGGGTGTATGGCTACACCTTC. It is translated as CASSNMSLGVYGYTF.

The genes are TRBV28 and TRBJ1-2; 10 bases align to TRBD1. The CDR3 has 16 residues. The V gene's germline CDR1 is MDHEN and CDR2 SYDVKM. V dropped 3 bases and J dropped 5; count of bases not matched to a gene: 9. The CDR3 is CASSFLDRGQEYGYTF. The CDR3 bases are TGTGCCAGCAGTTTCCTCGACAGGGGGCAAGAATATGGCTACACCTTC.

The chain is built from TRBV19 and TRBJ2-7, with 11 bases matching TRBD1. Germline loops: CDR1 LNHDA, CDR2 SQIVND (reference sequence). There are 15 residues in the CDR3. Trimming took 9 bases from V and 6 from J; bases not matched to a gene: 13. CDR3 coding DNA: TGTGCCAGCTCTACCGGGACAGGGGGAATCGGCGAGCAGTACTTC. Translation gives CASSTGTGGIGEQYF.

This chain uses TRBV6-5 with TRBJ2-7; D is undetermined. The CDR3 contains 13 residues. Trimming took off 0 bases at V and 5 bases at J, with 8 bases between the two ends. CDR1 and CDR2 (germline): MNHEY, SVGAGI. CDR3 DNA: TGTGCCAGCAGTTACTCGAGAGGAGACGAGCAGTACTTC. This codes for CASSYSRGDEQYF.

The chain has TRBV2 and TRBJ2-7, with 10 bases identical to TRBD1. The ends lost 6 bases at V and 3 bases at J; junction bases unmatched: 8. CDR1 and CDR2 from the germline V gene are SNHLY and FYNNEI. The CDR3 loop spans 15 amino acids. The CDR3: CASRPGTGDFYEQYF. The CDR3 bases are TGTGCCAGCAGGCCCGGGACAGGGGACTTCTACGAGCAGTACTTC.

The DNA of the CDR3 is TGTGCCAGCAGCAAGGAGGCCCCCTGCCCCCCAGATACGCAGTATTTT. This encodes CASSKEAPCPPDTQYF. The chain uses TRBV21-1 and TRBJ2-3; the D call of TRBD2 is as the table states it, not checked on the DNA. TRBV21-1 is a documented pseudogene. This CDR3 has 16 residues.

The V call is TRBV7-9, the J call TRBJ1-2, with 8 bases matching TRBD1. Germline trimming cut 5 bases from V and 4 bases from J; bases unmatched to any gene: 6. CDR1 is SEHNR, CDR2 FQNEAQ, per germline (reference sequence). This CDR3 spans 14 amino acids. CDR3 residues: CASSLGQGLYGYTF. CDR3 bases: TGTGCCAGCAGCCTCGGACAGGGACTCTATGGCTACACCTTC.

This chain uses TRBV4-1 with TRBJ2-4, with D unclear. Trimming shortened V by 0 bases and J by 0 bases, and 12 bases separated the two germline ends. Germline V gene sequence: CDR1 MGHRA, CDR2 YSYEKL. CDR3 length: 17 amino acids. Here the CDR3 DNA reads TGCGCCAGCAGCCAAGAGCTATCACTGTTAGCCAAAAACATTCAGTACTTC. Its protein product is CASSQELSLLAKNIQYF.

This clone was seen a single time. This chain connects TRBV4-2 to TRBJ2-5; a possible D gene is TRBD2 (5 bases). The germline gives CDR1 LGHNA, CDR2 YNFKEQ. Trimming shortened V by 3 bases and J by 10 bases, and 18 bases separated the two germline ends. The CDR3 contains 14 residues. The CDR3 coding sequence is TGTGCCAGCAGCCACGTAGCAACCAAAGAGGGCCAGTACTTC. This sequence encodes CASSHVATKEGQYF.

The rearrangement uses TRBV11-2 and TRBJ2-7; D is uncertain. This CDR3 has 13 residues. With 0 bases removed from V and 3 bases from J, the gap between germline ends came to 6 bases. Germline CDR1 is SGHAT and CDR2 is FQNNGV. The CDR3, as DNA: TGTGCCAGCAGCTTAGACGACAACTACGAGCAGTACTTC. Protein sequence: CASSLDDNYEQYF.

The J gene is TRBJ2-7, the V gene TRBV19, with 7 bases aligning to TRBD2. The germline V gene has CDR1 LNHDA and CDR2 SQIVND (reference sequence). The V segment lost 4 bases and the J segment 7 bases; nucleotides outside the gene matches: 7. This CDR3 is 13 amino acids long. The CDR3 loop reads CASSTLAAGEQYF. CDR3 nucleotides: TGTGCCAGTAGTACCCTAGCGGCGGGAGAGCAGTACTTC.